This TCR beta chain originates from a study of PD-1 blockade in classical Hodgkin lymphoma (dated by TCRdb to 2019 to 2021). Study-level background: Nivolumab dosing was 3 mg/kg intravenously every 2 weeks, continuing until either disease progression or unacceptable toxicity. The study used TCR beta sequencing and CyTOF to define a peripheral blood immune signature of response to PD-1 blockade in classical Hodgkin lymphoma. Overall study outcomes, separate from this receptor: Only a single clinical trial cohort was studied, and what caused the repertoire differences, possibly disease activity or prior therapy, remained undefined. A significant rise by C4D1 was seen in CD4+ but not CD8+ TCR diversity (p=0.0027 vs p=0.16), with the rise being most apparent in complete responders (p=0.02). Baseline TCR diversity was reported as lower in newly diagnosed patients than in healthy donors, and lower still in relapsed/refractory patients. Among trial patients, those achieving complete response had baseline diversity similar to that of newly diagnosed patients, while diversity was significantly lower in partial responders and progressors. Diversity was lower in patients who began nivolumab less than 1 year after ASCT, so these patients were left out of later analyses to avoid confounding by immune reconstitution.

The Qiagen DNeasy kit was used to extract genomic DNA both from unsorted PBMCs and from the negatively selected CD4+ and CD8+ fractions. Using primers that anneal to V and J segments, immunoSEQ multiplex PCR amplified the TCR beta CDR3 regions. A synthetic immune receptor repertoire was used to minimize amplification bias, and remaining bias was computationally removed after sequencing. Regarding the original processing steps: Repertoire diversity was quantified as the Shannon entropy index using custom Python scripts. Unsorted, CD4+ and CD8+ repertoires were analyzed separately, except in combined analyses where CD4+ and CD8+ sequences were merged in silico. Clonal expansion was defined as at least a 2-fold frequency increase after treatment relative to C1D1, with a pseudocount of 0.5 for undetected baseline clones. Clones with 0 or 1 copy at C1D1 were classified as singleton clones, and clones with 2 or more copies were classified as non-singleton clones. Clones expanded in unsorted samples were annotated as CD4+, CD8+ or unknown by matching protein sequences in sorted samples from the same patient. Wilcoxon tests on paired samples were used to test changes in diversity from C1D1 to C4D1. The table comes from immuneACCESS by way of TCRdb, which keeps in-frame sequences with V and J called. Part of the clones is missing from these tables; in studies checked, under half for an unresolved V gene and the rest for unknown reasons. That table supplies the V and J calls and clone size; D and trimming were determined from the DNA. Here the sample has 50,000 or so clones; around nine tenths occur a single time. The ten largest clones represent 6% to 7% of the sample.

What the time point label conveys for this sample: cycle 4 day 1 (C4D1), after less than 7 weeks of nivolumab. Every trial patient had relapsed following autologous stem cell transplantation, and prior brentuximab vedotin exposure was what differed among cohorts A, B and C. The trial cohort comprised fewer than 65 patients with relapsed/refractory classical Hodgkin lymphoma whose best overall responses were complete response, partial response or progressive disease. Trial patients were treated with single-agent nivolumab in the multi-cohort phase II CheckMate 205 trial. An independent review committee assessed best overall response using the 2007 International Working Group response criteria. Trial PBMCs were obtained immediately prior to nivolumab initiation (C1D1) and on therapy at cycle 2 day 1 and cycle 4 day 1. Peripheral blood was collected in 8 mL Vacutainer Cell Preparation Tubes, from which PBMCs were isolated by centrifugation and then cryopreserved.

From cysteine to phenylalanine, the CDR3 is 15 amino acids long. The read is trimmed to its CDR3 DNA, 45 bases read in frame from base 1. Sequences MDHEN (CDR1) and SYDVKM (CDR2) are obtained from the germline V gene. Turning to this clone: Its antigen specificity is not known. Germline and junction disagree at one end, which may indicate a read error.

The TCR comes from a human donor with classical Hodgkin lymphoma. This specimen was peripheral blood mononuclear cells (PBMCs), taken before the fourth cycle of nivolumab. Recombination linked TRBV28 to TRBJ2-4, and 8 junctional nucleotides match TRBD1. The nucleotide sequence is TGTGTCAGCAGTCCCTCGACAGGGGACAAAAACATTCAGTACTTC. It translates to CVSSPSTGDKNIQYF.